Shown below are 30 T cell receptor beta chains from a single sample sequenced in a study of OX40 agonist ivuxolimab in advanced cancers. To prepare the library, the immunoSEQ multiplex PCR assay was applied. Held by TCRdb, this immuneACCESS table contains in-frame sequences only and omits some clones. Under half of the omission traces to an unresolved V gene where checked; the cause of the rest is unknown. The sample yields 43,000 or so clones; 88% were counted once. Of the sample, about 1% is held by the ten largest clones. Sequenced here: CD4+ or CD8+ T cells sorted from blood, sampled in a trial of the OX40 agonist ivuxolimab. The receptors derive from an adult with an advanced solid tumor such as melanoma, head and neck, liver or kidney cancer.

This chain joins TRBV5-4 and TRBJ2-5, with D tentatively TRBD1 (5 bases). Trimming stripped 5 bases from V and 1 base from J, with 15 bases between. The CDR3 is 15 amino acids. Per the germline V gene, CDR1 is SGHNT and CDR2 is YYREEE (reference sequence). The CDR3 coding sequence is TGTGCCAGCAGTCGCATGGACATCCCCCAAGAGACCCAGTACTTC. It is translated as CASSRMDIPQETQYF.

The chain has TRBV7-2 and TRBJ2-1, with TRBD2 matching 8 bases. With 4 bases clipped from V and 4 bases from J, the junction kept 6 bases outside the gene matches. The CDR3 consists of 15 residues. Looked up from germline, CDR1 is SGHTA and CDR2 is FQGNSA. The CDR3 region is CASSSPSGGYNEQFF. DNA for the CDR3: TGTGCCAGCAGCTCCCCCAGCGGGGGATACAATGAGCAGTTCTTC.

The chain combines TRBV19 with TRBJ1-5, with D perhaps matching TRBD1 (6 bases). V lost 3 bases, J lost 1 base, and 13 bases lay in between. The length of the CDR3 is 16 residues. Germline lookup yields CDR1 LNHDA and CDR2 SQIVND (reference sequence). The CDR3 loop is CASSIRQGQSNQPQHF. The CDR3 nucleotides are TGTGCCAGTAGTATTCGGCAGGGGCAAAGCAATCAGCCCCAGCATTTT.

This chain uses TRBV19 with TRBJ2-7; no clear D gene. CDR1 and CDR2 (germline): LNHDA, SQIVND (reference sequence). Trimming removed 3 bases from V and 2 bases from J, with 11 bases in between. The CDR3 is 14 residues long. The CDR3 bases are TGTGCCAGTAGTATCGGACGATCCACCTACGAGCAGTACTTC. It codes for CASSIGRSTYEQYF.

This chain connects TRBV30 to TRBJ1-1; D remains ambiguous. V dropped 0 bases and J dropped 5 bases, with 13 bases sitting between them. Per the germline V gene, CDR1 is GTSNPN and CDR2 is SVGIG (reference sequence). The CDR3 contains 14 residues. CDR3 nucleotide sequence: TGTGCCTGGAGTGTACGTGGGCTGGGGACTGAAGCTTTCTTT. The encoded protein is CAWSVRGLGTEAFF.

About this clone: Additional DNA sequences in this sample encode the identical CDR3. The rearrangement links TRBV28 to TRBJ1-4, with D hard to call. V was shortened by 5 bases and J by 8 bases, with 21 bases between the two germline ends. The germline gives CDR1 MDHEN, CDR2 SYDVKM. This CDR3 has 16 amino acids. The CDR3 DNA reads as TGTGCCAGCAGTATCTGGACGGGTCTGGGTAGCGAAAAACTGTTTTTT. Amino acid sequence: CASSIWTGLGSEKLFF.

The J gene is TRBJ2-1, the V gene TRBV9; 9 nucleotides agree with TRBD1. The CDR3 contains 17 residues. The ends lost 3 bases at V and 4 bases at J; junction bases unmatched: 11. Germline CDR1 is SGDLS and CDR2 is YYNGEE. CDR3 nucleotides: TGTGCCAGCAGCGGAACCCCGGGACAGGGTAGATACAATGAGCAGTTCTTC. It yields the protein CASSGTPGQGRYNEQFF.

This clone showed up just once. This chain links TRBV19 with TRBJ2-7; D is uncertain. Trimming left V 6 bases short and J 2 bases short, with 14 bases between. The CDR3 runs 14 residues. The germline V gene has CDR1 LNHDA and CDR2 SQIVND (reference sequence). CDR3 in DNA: TGTGCCAGTAGGGGCCGCGGAGACCCCTACGAGCAGTACTTC. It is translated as CASRGRGDPYEQYF. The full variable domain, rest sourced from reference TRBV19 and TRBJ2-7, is DGGITQSPKYLFRKEGQNVTLSCEQNLNHDAMYWYRQDPGQGLRLIYYSQIVNDFQKGDIAEGYSVSREKKESFPLTVTSAQKNPTAFYLCASRGRGDPYEQYFGPGTRLTVT.

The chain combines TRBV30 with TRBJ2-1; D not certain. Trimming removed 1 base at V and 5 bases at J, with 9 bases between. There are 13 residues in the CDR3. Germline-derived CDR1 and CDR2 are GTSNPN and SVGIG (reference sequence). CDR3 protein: CAWSAFKNNEQFF. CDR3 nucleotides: TGTGCCTGGAGTGCTTTTAAGAACAATGAGCAGTTCTTC.

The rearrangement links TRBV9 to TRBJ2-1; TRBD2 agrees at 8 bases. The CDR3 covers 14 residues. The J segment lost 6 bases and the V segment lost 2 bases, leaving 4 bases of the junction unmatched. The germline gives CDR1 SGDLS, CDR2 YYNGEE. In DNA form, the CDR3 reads TGTGCCAGCAGCGTGAGTACTAGCGGCAATGAGCAGTTCTTC. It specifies CASSVSTSGNEQFF.

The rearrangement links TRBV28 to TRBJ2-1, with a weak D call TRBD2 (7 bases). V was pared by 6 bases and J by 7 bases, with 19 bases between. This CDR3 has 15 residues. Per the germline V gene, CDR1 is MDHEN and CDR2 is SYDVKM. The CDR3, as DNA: TGTGCCAGCAGCCTGGGGGGCGTCGGGGGGAATGAGCAGTTCTTC. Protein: CASSLGGVGGNEQFF.

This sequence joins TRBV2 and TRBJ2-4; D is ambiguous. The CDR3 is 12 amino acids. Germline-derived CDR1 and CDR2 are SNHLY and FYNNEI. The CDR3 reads CAQAQAKNIQYF. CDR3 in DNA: TGTGCTCAAGCGCAAGCCAAAAACATTCAGTACTTC.

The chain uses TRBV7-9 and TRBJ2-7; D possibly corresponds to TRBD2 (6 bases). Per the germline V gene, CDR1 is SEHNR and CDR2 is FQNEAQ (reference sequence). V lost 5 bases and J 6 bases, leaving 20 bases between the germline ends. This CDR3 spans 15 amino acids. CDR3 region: CASSLTGLGLVEQYF. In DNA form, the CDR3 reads TGTGCCAGCAGCCTTACGGGACTGGGTTTGGTCGAGCAGTACTTC.

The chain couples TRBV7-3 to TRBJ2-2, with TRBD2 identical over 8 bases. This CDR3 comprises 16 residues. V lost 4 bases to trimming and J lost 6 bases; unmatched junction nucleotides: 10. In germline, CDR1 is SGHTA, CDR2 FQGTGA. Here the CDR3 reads CASSSSGTSHSGELFF. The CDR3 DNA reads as TGTGCCAGCAGCTCCTCGGGGACTAGTCACTCCGGGGAGCTGTTTTTT.

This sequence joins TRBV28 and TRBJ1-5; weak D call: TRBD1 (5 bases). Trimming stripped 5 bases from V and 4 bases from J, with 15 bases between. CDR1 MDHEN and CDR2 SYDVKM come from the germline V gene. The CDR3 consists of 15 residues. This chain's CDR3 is CASSVSGGGNQPQHF. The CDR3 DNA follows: TGTGCCAGCAGTGTCTCCGGGGGTGGGAATCAGCCCCAGCATTTT.

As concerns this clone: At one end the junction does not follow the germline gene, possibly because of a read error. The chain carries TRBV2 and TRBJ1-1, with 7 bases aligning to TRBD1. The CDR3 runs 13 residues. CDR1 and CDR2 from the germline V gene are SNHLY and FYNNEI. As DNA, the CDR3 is TGTGCCACCGGGACAGTCATGAACACTGGAGCTTTCTTT. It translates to CATGTVMNTGAFF.

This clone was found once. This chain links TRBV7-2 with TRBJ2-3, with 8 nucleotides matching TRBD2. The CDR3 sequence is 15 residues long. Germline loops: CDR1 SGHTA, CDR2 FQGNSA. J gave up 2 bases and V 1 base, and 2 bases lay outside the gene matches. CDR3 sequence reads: CASSLGLAFTDTQYF. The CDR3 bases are TGTGCCAGCAGCTTAGGACTAGCGTTCACAGATACGCAGTATTTT. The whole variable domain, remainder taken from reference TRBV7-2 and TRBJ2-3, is GAGVSQSPSNKVTEKGKDVELRCDPISGHTALYWYRQSLGQGLEFLIYFQGNSAPDKSGLPSDRFSAERTGGSVSTLTIQRTQQEDSAVYLCASSLGLAFTDTQYFGPGTRLTVL.

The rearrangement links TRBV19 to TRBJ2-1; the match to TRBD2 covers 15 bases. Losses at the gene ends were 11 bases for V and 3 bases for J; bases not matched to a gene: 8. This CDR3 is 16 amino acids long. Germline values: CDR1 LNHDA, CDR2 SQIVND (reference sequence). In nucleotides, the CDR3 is TGTGCCGTCGGGACTAGCGGGAGGACTCACTACAATGAGCAGTTCTTC. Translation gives CAVGTSGRTHYNEQFF.

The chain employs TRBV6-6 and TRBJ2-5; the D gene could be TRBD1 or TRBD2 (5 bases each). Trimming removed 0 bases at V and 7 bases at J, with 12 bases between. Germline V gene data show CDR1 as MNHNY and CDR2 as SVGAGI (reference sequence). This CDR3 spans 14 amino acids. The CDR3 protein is CASSYSGGEGTQYF. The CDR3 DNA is TGTGCCAGCAGTTACTCTGGGGGTGAAGGGACCCAGTACTTC.

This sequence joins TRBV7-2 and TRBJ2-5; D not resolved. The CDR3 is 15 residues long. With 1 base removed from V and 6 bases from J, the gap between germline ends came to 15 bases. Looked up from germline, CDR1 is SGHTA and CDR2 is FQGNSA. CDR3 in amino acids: CASSLDGGQTKTQYF. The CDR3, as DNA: TGTGCCAGCAGCTTAGACGGCGGCCAGACAAAGACCCAGTACTTC.

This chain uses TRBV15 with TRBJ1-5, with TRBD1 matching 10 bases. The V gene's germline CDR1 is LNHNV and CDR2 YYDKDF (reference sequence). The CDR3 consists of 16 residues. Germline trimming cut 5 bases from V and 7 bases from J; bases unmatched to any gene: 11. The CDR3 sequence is CATSLLGQGEEQPQHF. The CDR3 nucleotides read TGTGCCACCAGCCTACTCGGACAGGGGGAAGAACAGCCCCAGCATTTT.

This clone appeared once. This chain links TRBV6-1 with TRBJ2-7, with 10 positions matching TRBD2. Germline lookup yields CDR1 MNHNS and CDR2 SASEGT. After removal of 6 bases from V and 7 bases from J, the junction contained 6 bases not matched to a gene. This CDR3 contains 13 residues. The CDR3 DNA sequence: TGTGCCAGCAGGGCTAGCGGGAGTGAGGAGCAGTACTTC. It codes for CASRASGSEEQYF.

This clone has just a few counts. For the CDR3, the DNA is TGCGCCAGCAGCTTGAGCCTCAGGGTGGGGGAGACCCAGTACTTC. Amino acids: CASSLSLRVGETQYF. J is TRBJ2-5 and V is TRBV5-1, with D perhaps TRBD1 (5 bases). Germline CDR1 reads SGHRS; CDR2 reads YFSETQ. V was trimmed by 1 base and J by 5 bases, leaving 15 bases between them. The CDR3 has 15 residues.

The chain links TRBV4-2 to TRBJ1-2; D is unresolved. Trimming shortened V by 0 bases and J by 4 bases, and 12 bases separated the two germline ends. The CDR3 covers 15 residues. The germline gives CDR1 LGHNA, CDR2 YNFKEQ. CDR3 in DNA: TGTGCCAGCAGCCAAGACCGTGAGCCGACCTATGGCTACACCTTC. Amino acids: CASSQDREPTYGYTF.

As DNA, the CDR3 is TGTGCCAGTATCAGACTAGCGGGAGAAGTAACAGATACGCAGTATTTT. Its translation is CASIRLAGEVTDTQYF. V is TRBV28 and J is TRBJ2-3, with 12 bases fitting TRBD2. The CDR3 totals 16 residues. Trimming removed 9 bases from V and 3 bases from J; junction bases left unmatched: 10. Germline V gene sequence: CDR1 MDHEN, CDR2 SYDVKM.

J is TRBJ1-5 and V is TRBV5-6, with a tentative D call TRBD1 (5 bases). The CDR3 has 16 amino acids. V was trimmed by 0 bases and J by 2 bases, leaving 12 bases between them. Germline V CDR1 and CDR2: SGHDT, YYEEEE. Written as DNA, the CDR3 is TGTGCCAGCAGCTTGGGGGCAGGGTTCGGCAATCAGCCCCAGCATTTT. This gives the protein CASSLGAGFGNQPQHF.

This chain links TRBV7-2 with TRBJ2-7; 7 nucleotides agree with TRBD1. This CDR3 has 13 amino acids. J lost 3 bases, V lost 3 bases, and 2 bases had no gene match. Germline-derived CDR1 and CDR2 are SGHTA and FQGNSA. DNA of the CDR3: TGTGCCAGCAGCTTGGGACAGAACTACGAGCAGTACTTC. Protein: CASSLGQNYEQYF.

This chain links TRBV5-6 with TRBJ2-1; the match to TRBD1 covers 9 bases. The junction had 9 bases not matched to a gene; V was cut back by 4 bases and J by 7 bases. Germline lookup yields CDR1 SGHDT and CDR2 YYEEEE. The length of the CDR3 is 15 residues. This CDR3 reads CASSGDRGIGNEQFF. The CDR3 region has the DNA TGTGCCAGCAGCGGAGACAGGGGGATCGGGAATGAGCAGTTCTTC.

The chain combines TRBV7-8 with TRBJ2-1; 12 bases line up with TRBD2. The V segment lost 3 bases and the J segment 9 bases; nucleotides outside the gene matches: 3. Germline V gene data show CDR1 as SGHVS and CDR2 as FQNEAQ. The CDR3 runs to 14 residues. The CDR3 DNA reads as TGTGCCAGCAGCTTGCTAGCGGGAGGGGGTGAGCAGTTCTTC. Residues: CASSLLAGGGEQFF.

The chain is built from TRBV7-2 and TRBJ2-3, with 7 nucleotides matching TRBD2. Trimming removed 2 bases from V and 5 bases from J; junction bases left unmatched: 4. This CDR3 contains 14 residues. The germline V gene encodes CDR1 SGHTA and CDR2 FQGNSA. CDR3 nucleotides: TGTGCCAGCAGCTTACGCGGGAGCCGAGATACGCAGTATTTT. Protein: CASSLRGSRDTQYF.